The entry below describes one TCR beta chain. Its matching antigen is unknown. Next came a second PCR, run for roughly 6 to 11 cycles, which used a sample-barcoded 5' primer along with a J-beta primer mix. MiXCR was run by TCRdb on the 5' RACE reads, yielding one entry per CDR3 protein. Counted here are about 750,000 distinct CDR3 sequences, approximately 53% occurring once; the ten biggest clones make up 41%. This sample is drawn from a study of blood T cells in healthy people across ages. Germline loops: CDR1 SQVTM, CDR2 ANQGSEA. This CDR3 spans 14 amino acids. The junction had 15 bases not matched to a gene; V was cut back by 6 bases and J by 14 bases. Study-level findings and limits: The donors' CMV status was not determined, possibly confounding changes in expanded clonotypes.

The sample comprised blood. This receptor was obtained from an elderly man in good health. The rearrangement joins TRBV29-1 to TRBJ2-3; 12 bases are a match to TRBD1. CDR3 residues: CSVSGTGGGRYAYF. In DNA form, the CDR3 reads TGCAGCGTCAGCGGGACAGGGGGCGGCAGATACGCGTATTTT.